This is a list of T cell receptor beta chains from one sample in a study of cytomegalovirus exposure and HLA in healthy donors. Produced via immunoSEQ multiplex PCR; TCRdb's table is partial and in-frame only. Counted here are 250,000 to 300,000 clones, 80% to 95% occurring once; the ten biggest clones make up 1.5% to 2%. The sequenced material came from PBMCs. All receptors derive from a girl aged 2-10 years in good health and CMV-seronegative. The CDR3 runs from the conserved cysteine through the conserved F or W. The D gene is left open where the match is weak. Expanded clones are given a class, and other clones once, few, many or no size at all.

v_gene,j_gene,abundance,d_gene,CDR3aa,CDR3nt
TRBV6-1,TRBJ1-5,-,-,CASSEAGGRDQPQHF,TGTGCCAGCAGTGAAGCAGGGGGTAGGGATCAGCCCCAGCATTTT
TRBV6-1,TRBJ1-1,-,-,CASRIEGSGTEAFF,TGTGCCAGCAGGATTGAGGGATCGGGCACTGAAGCTTTCTTT
TRBV5-4,TRBJ2-5,-,TRBD1,CASSTGQAQETQYF,TGTGCCAGCAGCACGGGACAGGCTCAAGAGACCCAGTACTTC
TRBV20-1,TRBJ2-1,-,-,CSAFYYNEQFF,TGCAGTGCTTTTTACTACAATGAGCAGTTCTTC
TRBV6-5,TRBJ2-3,-,TRBD2,CASSYLAGGLTDTQYF,TGTGCCAGCAGTTACTTGGCGGGGGGGCTCACAGATACGCAGTATTTT
TRBV19,TRBJ2-4,-,-,CASSSPPSRENIQYF,TGTGCCAGTAGTAGCCCGCCAAGCAGGGAAAACATTCAGTACTTC
TRBV29-1,TRBJ2-7,once,TRBD2,CSVDGGGVYEQYF,TGCAGCGTTGATGGTGGGGGGGTCTACGAGCAGTACTTC
TRBV5-4,TRBJ2-7,-,TRBD2,CASTLERESGRQYF,TGTGCCAGCACCTTGGAGCGGGAGAGTGGAAGGCAGTACTTC
TRBV27,TRBJ1-5,-,-,CASSAWEGGGNNQPQHF,TGTGCCAGCTCGGCTTGGGAGGGGGGGGGAAACAATCAGCCCCAGCATTTT
TRBV19,TRBJ2-1,-,TRBD2,CASSVLAGSYNEQFF,TGTGCCAGTAGTGTACTAGCGGGATCCTACAATGAGCAGTTCTTC
TRBV11-2,TRBJ2-3,-,TRBD2,CASSDGTSGGYTDTQYF,TGTGCCAGCAGCGACGGGACTAGCGGGGGATACACAGATACGCAGTATTTT
TRBV13,TRBJ2-1,-,TRBD2,CASSFEAGGSYNEQFF,TGTGCCAGCAGCTTTGAAGCGGGAGGTTCATACAATGAGCAGTTCTTC
TRBV6-1,TRBJ2-7,-,TRBD1,CASSDKSAGGQNSYEQYF,TGTGCCAGCAGTGACAAATCTGCAGGGGGCCAAAACTCCTACGAGCAGTACTTC
TRBV7-7,TRBJ1-4,-,-,CASSLFPNEKLFF,TGTGCTAGCAGCCTATTCCCCAATGAAAAACTGTTTTTT
TRBV4-1,TRBJ2-1,-,TRBD2,CASSRTSNNYNEQFF,TGCGCCAGCAGCCGGACTAGCAACAATTACAATGAGCAGTTCTTC
TRBV13,TRBJ2-5,-,TRBD2,CASTDGGGETQYF,TGTGCCAGCACCGACGGCGGGGGGGAGACCCAGTACTTC
TRBV28,TRBJ2-3,-,-,CASSPALVTQYF,TGTGCCAGCAGTCCCGCGTTGGTTACGCAGTATTTT
TRBV14,TRBJ1-2,-,TRBD1,CASSQKGDRAGRNYGYTF,TGTGCCAGCAGCCAAAAGGGCGACAGGGCGGGTCGGAACTATGGCTACACCTTC
TRBV7-9,TRBJ2-3,-,TRBD1,CASSKLRDSSTDTQYF,TGTGCCAGCAGCAAACTCCGGGACAGCAGCACAGATACGCAGTATTTT
TRBV28,TRBJ1-2,-,TRBD1,CASSLGQGVGSNYGYTF,TGTGCCAGCAGTTTGGGACAGGGGGTAGGGTCTAACTATGGCTACACCTTC
TRBV13,TRBJ2-2,-,-,CASSFPTTNPGELFF,TGTGCCAGCAGCTTCCCAACTACAAATCCCGGGGAGCTGTTTTTT
TRBV29-1,TRBJ2-3,-,-,CSVVKDTQYF,TGCAGCGTTGTAAAAGATACGCAGTATTTT
TRBV28,TRBJ1-2,-,TRBD1,CASSSGQAYYGYTF,TGTGCCAGCAGTTCGGGACAGGCTTACTATGGCTACACCTTC
TRBV28,TRBJ2-7,-,-,CASHRSGYEQYF,TGTGCCAGCCACAGGTCGGGCTACGAGCAGTACTTC
TRBV28,TRBJ1-6,-,TRBD1,CASSLTLPGQVESPLHF,TGTGCCAGCAGTTTAACACTTCCGGGACAGGTTGAGTCACCCCTCCACTTT
TRBV18,TRBJ2-5,-,-,CASARHRVQETQYF,TGTGCCAGCGCCCGTCACAGGGTACAAGAGACCCAGTACTTC
TRBV27,TRBJ2-1,-,TRBD1,CASSRGGHRGHNEQFF,TGTGCCAGCAGCCGCGGCGGGCACAGGGGACACAATGAGCAGTTCTTC
TRBV19,TRBJ2-2,once,TRBD1,CASSLLQGALGGELFF,TGTGCCAGTAGTCTGCTACAGGGGGCATTGGGCGGGGAGCTGTTTTTT
TRBV10-1,TRBJ2-1,few,TRBD2,CASSPWEGGYNEQFF,TGCGCCAGCAGCCCCTGGGAGGGAGGATACAATGAGCAGTTCTTC
TRBV6-5,TRBJ2-3,once,TRBD2,CASSYGGGTDTQYF,TGTGCCAGCAGTTACGGGGGGGGCACAGATACGCAGTATTTT
TRBV27,TRBJ2-7,once,TRBD2,CASSPGLAIFYEQYF,TGTGCCAGCAGTCCTGGACTAGCGATCTTCTACGAGCAGTACTTC
TRBV28,TRBJ2-2,-,-,CAGGHRNTGELFF,TGTGCCGGGGGACACCGGAACACCGGGGAGCTGTTTTTT
TRBV5-6,TRBJ1-2,-,-,CASTHRTGRIYGYTF,TGTGCCAGCACCCACCGAACAGGGCGGATTTATGGCTACACCTTC
TRBV5-1,TRBJ2-3,-,-,CASSSEVDTQYF,TGCGCCAGCAGCTCGGAGGTAGATACGCAGTATTTT
TRBV4-2,TRBJ1-1,once,-,CASTGTQNTEAFF,TGTGCCAGTACAGGGACCCAGAACACTGAAGCTTTCTTT
TRBV30,TRBJ1-5,-,TRBD1,CAWSHRGYNQPQHF,TGTGCCTGGAGTCACAGGGGATACAATCAGCCCCAGCATTTT
TRBV4-2,TRBJ2-4,-,-,CASSQEAGVAKNIQYF,TGTGCCAGCAGCCAAGAAGCCGGGGTAGCCAAAAACATTCAGTACTTC
TRBV5-1,TRBJ2-7,-,-,CASSLGGSAYEQYF,TGCGCCAGCAGCTTAGGGGGTTCTGCCTACGAGCAGTACTTC
TRBV5-6,TRBJ2-5,-,TRBD1,CASSQGTEQETQYF,TGTGCCAGCAGCCAAGGGACAGAGCAAGAGACCCAGTACTTC
TRBV7-8,TRBJ2-5,-,-,CASSTGGETQYF,TGTGCCAGCAGTACTGGGGGCGAGACCCAGTACTTC
TRBV5-1,TRBJ2-1,once,-,CASSYGTLLNEQFF,TGCGCCAGCAGCTACGGGACACTCCTCAATGAGCAGTTCTTC
TRBV4-1,TRBJ2-7,-,-,CASSHPIHGEGRPYEQYF,TGCGCCAGCAGCCATCCCATTCACGGAGAGGGCCGCCCCTACGAGCAGTACTTC
TRBV9,TRBJ1-2,-,TRBD1,CASSSRDSIEYTF,TGTGCCAGCAGCTCAAGGGACAGTATCGAGTACACCTTC
TRBV5-4,TRBJ2-1,-,-,CASSAGGPVDEQFF,TGTGCCAGCAGCGCCGGAGGGCCTGTGGATGAGCAGTTCTTC
TRBV5-6,TRBJ2-5,-,TRBD1,CASSLEGQGRQETQYF,TGTGCCAGCAGCTTGGAGGGACAGGGACGCCAAGAGACCCAGTACTTC
TRBV5-1,TRBJ2-1,-,-,CASSFDAGTYNEQFF,TGCGCCAGCAGCTTTGACGCGGGAACTTACAATGAGCAGTTCTTC
TRBV27,TRBJ2-1,once,TRBD1,CASSPYTGQGVNEQFF,TGTGCCAGCAGTCCATACACGGGACAGGGTGTTAATGAGCAGTTCTTC
TRBV7-9,TRBJ1-2,-,TRBD1,CASSLGPGQGAVGYTF,TGTGCCAGCAGCTTAGGGCCCGGACAGGGGGCTGTCGGCTACACCTTC
TRBV18,TRBJ1-1,-,-,CASSGEEGSTEAFF,TGTGCCAGCTCAGGAGAGGAGGGAAGCACTGAAGCTTTCTTT
TRBV29-1,TRBJ2-7,-,TRBD2,CSVRLAGPYEQYF,TGCAGCGTTCGACTAGCGGGACCCTACGAGCAGTACTTC
TRBV5-6,TRBJ2-7,-,-,CASSLVAGNSYEQYF,TGTGCCAGCAGCTTGGTTGCAGGAAACTCCTACGAGCAGTACTTC
TRBV6-5,TRBJ1-5,-,TRBD1,CASSRTGGPDQPQHF,TGTGCCAGCAGTCGGACAGGGGGCCCTGATCAGCCCCAGCATTTT
TRBV15,TRBJ2-3,-,-,CATSRPTLGTPSADTQYF,TGTGCCACCAGCAGACCCACTTTAGGGACTCCCTCGGCAGATACGCAGTATTTT
TRBV7-2,TRBJ2-1,-,TRBD2,CASRGGLNEQFF,TGTGCCTCGCGGGGGGGTCTAAATGAGCAGTTCTTC